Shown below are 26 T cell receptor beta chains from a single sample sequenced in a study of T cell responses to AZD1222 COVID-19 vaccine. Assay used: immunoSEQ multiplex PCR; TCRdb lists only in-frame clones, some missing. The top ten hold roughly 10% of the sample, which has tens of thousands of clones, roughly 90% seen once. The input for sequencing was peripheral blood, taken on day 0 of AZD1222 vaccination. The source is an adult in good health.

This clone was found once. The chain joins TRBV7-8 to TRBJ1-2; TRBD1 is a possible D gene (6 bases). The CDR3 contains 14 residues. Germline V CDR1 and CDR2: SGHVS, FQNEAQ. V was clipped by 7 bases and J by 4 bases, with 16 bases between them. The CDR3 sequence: CASTPNRAGYGYTF. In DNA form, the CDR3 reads TGTGCCAGCACGCCCAACAGGGCCGGCTATGGCTACACCTTC.

This chain's CDR3 is CASSLVGGQTQYF. Here the CDR3 DNA reads TGTGCCAGCTCGCTGGTGGGGGGCCAGACCCAGTACTTC. This chain joins TRBV6-5 and TRBJ2-5, with D tentatively TRBD1 or TRBD2 (6 bases each). The CDR3 loop spans 13 amino acids. Germline lookup yields CDR1 MNHEY and CDR2 SVGAGI. Trimming left V 8 bases short and J 6 bases short, with 16 bases between.

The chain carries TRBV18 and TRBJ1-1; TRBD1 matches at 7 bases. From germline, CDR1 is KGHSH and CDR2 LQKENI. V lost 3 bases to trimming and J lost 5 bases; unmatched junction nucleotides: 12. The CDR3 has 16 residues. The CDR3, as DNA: TGTGCCAGCTCACCCGCGGCAGGGGGGCTGAGGACTGAAGCTTTCTTT. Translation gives CASSPAAGGLRTEAFF.

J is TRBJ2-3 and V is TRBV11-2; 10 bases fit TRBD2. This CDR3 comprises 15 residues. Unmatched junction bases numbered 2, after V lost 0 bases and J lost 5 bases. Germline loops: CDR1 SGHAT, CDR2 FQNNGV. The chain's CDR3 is CASSLEGLALDTQYF. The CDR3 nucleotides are TGTGCCAGCAGCTTAGAGGGACTAGCGCTAGATACGCAGTATTTT.

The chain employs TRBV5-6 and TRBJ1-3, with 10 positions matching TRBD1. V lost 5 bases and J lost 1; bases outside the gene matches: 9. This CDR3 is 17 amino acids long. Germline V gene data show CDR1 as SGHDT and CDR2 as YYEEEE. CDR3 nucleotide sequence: TGTGCCAGCAGTCTTGATGACAGGGGGCTTTCTGGAAACACCATATATTTT. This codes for CASSLDDRGLSGNTIYF.

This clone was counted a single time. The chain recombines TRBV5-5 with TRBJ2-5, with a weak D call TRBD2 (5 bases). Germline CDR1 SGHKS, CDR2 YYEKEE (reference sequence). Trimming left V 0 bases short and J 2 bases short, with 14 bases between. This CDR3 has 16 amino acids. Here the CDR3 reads CASSLEGWRSQETQYF. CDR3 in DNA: TGTGCCAGCAGCTTGGAAGGGTGGAGGTCTCAAGAGACCCAGTACTTC.

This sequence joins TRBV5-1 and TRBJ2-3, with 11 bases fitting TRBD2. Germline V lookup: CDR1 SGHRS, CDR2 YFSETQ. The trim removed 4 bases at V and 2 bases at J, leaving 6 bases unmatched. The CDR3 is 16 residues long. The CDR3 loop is CASSHGTSGNTDTQYF. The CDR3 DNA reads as TGCGCCAGCAGCCATGGGACTAGCGGTAACACAGATACGCAGTATTTT.

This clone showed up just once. The DNA for the CDR3 is TGTGCCAGCAGAACAACAGAGAACACCGGGGAGCTGTTTTTT. It translates to CASRTTENTGELFF. V usage is TRBV9 and J usage is TRBJ2-2, with D unclear. CDR1 and CDR2 from the germline V gene are SGDLS and YYNGEE. The length of the CDR3 is 14 residues. V lost 5 bases and J 1 base, leaving 9 bases between the germline ends.

Here the CDR3 reads CASSSGGYGYTF. CDR3 bases: TGTGCCAGCAGTTCAGGGGGTTATGGCTACACCTTC. The genes are TRBV2 and TRBJ1-2; TRBD1 aligns across 7 bases. Germline assignment: CDR1 SNHLY and CDR2 FYNNEI. The CDR3 sequence is 12 residues long. V trimming: 5 bases; J trimming: 5 bases; junction bases outside the gene matches: 2. Full variable domain (missing parts from reference TRBV2 and TRBJ1-2): EPEVTQTPSHQVTQMGQEVILRCVPISNHLYFYWYRQILGQKVEFLVSFYNNEISEKSEIFDDQFSVERPDGSNFTLKIRSTKLEDSAMYFCASSSGGYGYTFGSGTRLTVV.

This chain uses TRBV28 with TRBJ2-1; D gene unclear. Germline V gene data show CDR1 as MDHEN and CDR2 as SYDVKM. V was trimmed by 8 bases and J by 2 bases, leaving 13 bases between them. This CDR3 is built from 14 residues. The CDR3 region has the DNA TGTGCCAGCTCCCTTGGATGGACCTACAATGAGCAGTTCTTC. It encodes CASSLGWTYNEQFF.

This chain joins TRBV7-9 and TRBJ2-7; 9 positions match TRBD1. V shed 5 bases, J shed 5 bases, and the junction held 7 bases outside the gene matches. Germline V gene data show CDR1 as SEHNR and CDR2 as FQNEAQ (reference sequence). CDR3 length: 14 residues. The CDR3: CASSLSTGGDEQYV. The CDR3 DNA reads TGTGCCAGCAGCCTTAGTACAGGGGGCGACGAGCAGTACGTC.

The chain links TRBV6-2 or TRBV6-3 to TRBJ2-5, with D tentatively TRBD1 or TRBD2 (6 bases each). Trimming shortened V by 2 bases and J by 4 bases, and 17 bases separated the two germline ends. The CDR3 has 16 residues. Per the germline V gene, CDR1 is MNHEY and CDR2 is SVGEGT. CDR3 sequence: CASSYPSGAQGETQYF. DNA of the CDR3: TGTGCCAGCAGTTACCCCTCGGGGGCCCAGGGAGAGACCCAGTACTTC.

CDR3 nucleotide sequence: TGTGCCAGCAGCCGGGATACGGGGAATGTTTATAATTCACCCCTCCACTTT. This codes for CASSRDTGNVYNSPLHF. The rearrangement links TRBV7-6 to TRBJ1-6, with D hard to call. The CDR3 is made up of 17 amino acids. The V gene lost 5 bases and the J gene lost 4 bases, with 18 bases spanning the gap. The germline V gene has CDR1 SGHVS and CDR2 FNYEAQ.

The CDR3 DNA follows: TGTGCCACCCGTCAAGGATTGAACACTGAAGCTTTCTTT. This translates into CATRQGLNTEAFF. The rearrangement joins TRBV24-1 to TRBJ1-1; D unresolved. Germline V gene sequence: CDR1 KGHDR, CDR2 SFDVKD. V lost 9 bases to trimming and J lost 0 bases, with 10 bases between them. This CDR3 has 13 residues.

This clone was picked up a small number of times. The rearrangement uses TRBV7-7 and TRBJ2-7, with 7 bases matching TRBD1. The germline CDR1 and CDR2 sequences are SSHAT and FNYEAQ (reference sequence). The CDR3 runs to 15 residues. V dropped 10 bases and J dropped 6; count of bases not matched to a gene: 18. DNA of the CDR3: TGTGCCACCCCCCTGGACCACGGACAGGTCGGCGAGCAGTACGTC. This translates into CATPLDHGQVGEQYV.

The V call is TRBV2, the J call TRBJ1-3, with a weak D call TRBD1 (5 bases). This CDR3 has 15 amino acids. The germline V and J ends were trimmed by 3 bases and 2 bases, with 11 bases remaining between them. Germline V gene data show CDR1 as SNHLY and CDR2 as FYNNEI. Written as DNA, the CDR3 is TGTGCCAGCAGTGAGGGACTAAAAACTGGAAACACCATATATTTT. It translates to CASSEGLKTGNTIYF.

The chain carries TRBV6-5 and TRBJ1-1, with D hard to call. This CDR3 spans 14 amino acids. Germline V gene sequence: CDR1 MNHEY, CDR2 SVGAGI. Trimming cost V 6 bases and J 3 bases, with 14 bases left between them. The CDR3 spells CASRQDDRDTEAFF. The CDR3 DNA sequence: TGTGCCAGCAGACAAGATGACCGTGACACTGAAGCTTTCTTT.

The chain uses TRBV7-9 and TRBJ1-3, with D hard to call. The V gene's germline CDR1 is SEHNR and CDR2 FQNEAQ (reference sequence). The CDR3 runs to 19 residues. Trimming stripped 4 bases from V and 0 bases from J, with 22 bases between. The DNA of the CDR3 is TGTGCCAGCAGCTCTCGCAGGTGGGCCGGTGGCGCCTCTGGAAACACCATATATTTT. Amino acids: CASSSRRWAGGASGNTIYF.

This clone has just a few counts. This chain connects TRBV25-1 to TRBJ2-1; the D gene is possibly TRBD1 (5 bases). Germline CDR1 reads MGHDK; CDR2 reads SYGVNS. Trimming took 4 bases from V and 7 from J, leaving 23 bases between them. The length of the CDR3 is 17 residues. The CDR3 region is CASSAQDWEGVGNEQFF. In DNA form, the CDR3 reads TGTGCCAGCAGTGCCCAAGACTGGGAAGGGGTTGGAAATGAGCAGTTCTTC.

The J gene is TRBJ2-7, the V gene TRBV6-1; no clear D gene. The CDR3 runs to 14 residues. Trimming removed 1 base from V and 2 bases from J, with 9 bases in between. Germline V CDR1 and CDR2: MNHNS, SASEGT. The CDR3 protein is CASSEVWAAYEQYF. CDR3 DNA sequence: TGTGCCAGCAGTGAAGTCTGGGCCGCCTACGAGCAGTACTTC.

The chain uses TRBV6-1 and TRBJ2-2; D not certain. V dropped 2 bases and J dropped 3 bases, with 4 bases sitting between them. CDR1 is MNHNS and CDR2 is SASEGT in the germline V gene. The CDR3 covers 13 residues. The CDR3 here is CASSETHTGELFF. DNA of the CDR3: TGTGCCAGCAGTGAAACCCACACCGGGGAGCTGTTTTTT.

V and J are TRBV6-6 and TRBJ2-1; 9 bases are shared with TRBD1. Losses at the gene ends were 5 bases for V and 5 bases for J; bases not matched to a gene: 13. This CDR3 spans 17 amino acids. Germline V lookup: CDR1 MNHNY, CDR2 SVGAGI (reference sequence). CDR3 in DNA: TGTGCCAGCAGTCAGTCCCGGGACAGGGTCACAAACAATGAGCAGTTCTTC. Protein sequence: CASSQSRDRVTNNEQFF.

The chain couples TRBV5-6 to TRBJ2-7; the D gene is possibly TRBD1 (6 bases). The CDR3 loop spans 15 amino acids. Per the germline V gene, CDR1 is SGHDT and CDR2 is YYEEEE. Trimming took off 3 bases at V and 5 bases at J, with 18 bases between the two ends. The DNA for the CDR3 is TGTGCCAGCAGCTCGACCCTACAGGGTTCGGACGAGCAGTACGTC. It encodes CASSSTLQGSDEQYV.

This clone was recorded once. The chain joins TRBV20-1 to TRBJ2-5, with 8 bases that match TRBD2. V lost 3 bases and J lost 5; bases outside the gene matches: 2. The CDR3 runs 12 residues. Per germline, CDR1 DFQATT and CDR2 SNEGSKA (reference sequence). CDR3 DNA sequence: TGCAGTGCTAGTGCTAGCGGGGAGACCCAGTACTTC. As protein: CSASASGETQYF.

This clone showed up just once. In nucleotides, the CDR3 is TGCGCCAGCAGCTCGGGGCCTGAGTCTGGAAACACCATATATTTT. This gives the protein CASSSGPESGNTIYF. V usage is TRBV5-1 and J usage is TRBJ1-3; maybe TRBD1 (5 bases). V lost 3 bases, J lost 1 base, and 11 bases lay in between. Germline lookup yields CDR1 SGHRS and CDR2 YFSETQ. The CDR3 is made up of 15 amino acids.

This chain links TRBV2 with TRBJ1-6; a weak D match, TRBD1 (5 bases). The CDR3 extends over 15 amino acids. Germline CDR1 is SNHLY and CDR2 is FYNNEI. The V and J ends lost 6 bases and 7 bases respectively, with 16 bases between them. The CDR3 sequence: CASRDTQGSNSPLHF. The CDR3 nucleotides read TGTGCCAGCAGAGACACCCAGGGTTCGAATTCACCCCTCCACTTT.